This TCR beta chain was recovered during a study of cytomegalovirus exposure and HLA in healthy donors. Worth noting for this clone: Antigen unknown.

Study-wide results and caveats: Later genetic work tied a missense DCLRE1C variant to beta-chain V and J trimming. As was reported, the classifier diagnosed cytomegalovirus status with high specificity and sensitivity. TCR beta sequences numbering around 15,000 were associated with HLA alleles at 0.05 false discovery rate in a later analysis. Excluded: some indistinguishable V segments such as TRBV6-2 and TRBV6-3.

CDR3 size: 13 residues. Trimming at V came to 8 bases and at J to 8 bases, leaving 2 bases not matched to a gene. Per the germline V gene, CDR1 is SGHVS and CDR2 is FQNEAQ. The PCR contained 60 Vbeta and 13 Jbeta primers. Clones were read by immunoSEQ multiplex PCR, and TCRdb kept only the in-frame ones, dropping some. The sample consists of around 74,000 clones, roughly 85% of them appearing once. This TCR was recovered from a young man in good health and CMV-seronegative. Sequencing was performed on PBMCs. The rearrangement uses TRBV7-8 and TRBJ2-1; 14 bases agree with TRBD2. This CDR3 is CASGTSGRDEQFF. CDR3 in DNA: TGTGCCAGCGGGACTAGCGGGAGAGATGAGCAGTTCTTC.